A selection of T cell receptor beta chains follows, all from one sample in a study of blood T cell repertoires in COVID-19. Repertoires were generated with immunoSEQ multiplex PCR, while TCRdb's copy carries only in-frame clones and drops some. The repertoire consists of fewer than 250,000 clones, with roughly 90% occurring once and the leading ten covering approximately 2.8%. Material for sequencing was PBMCs or T cells enriched from blood (not recorded which). All receptors derive from a woman aged 30 to 39 with acute COVID-19. Each CDR3 is given with its conserved first and last residue. Each record gives: clone size, J gene, D gene, V gene, CDR3 protein, CDR3 DNA. The D gene is left open where the match is weak. The size entry is marked missing in some rows and otherwise reads once, few, many or a size class.

clone size: NA; J gene: TRBJ2-7; D gene: TRBD1; V gene: TRBV30; CDR3 protein: CAWREWSGTENYEQYF; CDR3 DNA: TGTGCCTGGAGAGAGTGGTCGGGGACAGAAAACTACGAGCAGTACTTC
clone size: NA; J gene: TRBJ2-2; D gene: NA; V gene: TRBV6-5; CDR3 protein: CASTRGTGELFF; CDR3 DNA: TGTGCCAGCACCCGGGGGACCGGGGAGCTGTTTTTT
clone size: NA; J gene: TRBJ1-2; D gene: NA; V gene: TRBV5-1; CDR3 protein: CASSLSQGSYGYTF; CDR3 DNA: TGCGCCAGCAGCTTGTCACAGGGAAGCTATGGCTACACCTTC
clone size: NA; J gene: TRBJ1-5; D gene: TRBD1; V gene: TRBV4-1; CDR3 protein: CASSQRQGAQPQHF; CDR3 DNA: TGCGCCAGCAGCCAACGACAGGGGGCCCAGCCCCAGCATTTT
clone size: NA; J gene: TRBJ1-3; D gene: NA; V gene: TRBV9; CDR3 protein: CASSVQGIGNTIYF; CDR3 DNA: TGTGCCAGCAGCGTACAGGGTATAGGAAACACCATATATTTT
clone size: NA; J gene: TRBJ1-4; D gene: TRBD1; V gene: TRBV19; CDR3 protein: CASSRGTGKEKLFF; CDR3 DNA: TGTGCCAGTAGTAGGGGGACAGGGAAAGAAAAACTGTTTTTT
clone size: NA; J gene: TRBJ1-1; D gene: NA; V gene: TRBV6-5; CDR3 protein: CASGVGGTEAFF; CDR3 DNA: TGTGCCAGCGGGGTGGGGGGCACTGAAGCTTTCTTT
clone size: NA; J gene: TRBJ2-1; D gene: NA; V gene: TRBV30; CDR3 protein: CAWSPVNRRGQFF; CDR3 DNA: TGTGCCTGGAGCCCAGTTAACAGGCGGGGGCAGTTCTTC
clone size: NA; J gene: TRBJ2-5; D gene: NA; V gene: TRBV7-9; CDR3 protein: CASSFTGQETQYF; CDR3 DNA: TGTGCCAGCAGCTTTACAGGGCAAGAGACCCAGTACTTC
clone size: few; J gene: TRBJ1-2; D gene: NA; V gene: TRBV18; CDR3 protein: CASSPSAGNYGYTF; CDR3 DNA: TGTGCCAGCTCACCATCGGCGGGAAACTATGGCTACACCTTC
clone size: NA; J gene: TRBJ1-2; D gene: NA; V gene: TRBV12-3/TRBV12-4; CDR3 protein: CASSLERGYTF; CDR3 DNA: TGTGCCAGCAGCCTCGAGCGGGGCTACACCTTC
clone size: NA; J gene: TRBJ1-2; D gene: TRBD1; V gene: TRBV19; CDR3 protein: CASSRRTGDGYTF; CDR3 DNA: TGTGCCAGTAGCCGTCGGACAGGGGATGGCTACACCTTC
clone size: NA; J gene: TRBJ1-3; D gene: NA; V gene: TRBV7-6; CDR3 protein: CASSLTPLSENTIYF; CDR3 DNA: TGTGCCAGCAGTTTGACACCTTTATCGGAAAACACCATATATTTT
clone size: NA; J gene: TRBJ2-2; D gene: NA; V gene: TRBV7-9; CDR3 protein: CASIQKSKMGVRTGELFF; CDR3 DNA: TGTGCCAGCATCCAAAAAAGTAAAATGGGCGTTAGGACCGGGGAGCTGTTTTTT
clone size: NA; J gene: TRBJ2-7; D gene: NA; V gene: TRBV12-5; CDR3 protein: CASGLDSSYEQYF; CDR3 DNA: TGTGCTAGTGGTTTAGACAGTTCCTACGAGCAGTACTTC
clone size: NA; J gene: TRBJ1-1; D gene: NA; V gene: TRBV10-3; CDR3 protein: CAIRETVNTEAFF; CDR3 DNA: TGTGCCATCAGGGAGACAGTAAACACTGAAGCTTTCTTT
clone size: NA; J gene: TRBJ1-1; D gene: NA; V gene: TRBV5-1; CDR3 protein: CASSLVNTEAFF; CDR3 DNA: TGCGCCAGCAGCCTCGTGAACACTGAAGCTTTCTTT
clone size: few; J gene: TRBJ1-2; D gene: TRBD1; V gene: TRBV5-5; CDR3 protein: CASSLPGGTGYTF; CDR3 DNA: TGTGCCAGCAGCTTACCAGGGGGCACTGGCTACACCTTC
clone size: NA; J gene: TRBJ2-7; D gene: NA; V gene: TRBV5-1; CDR3 protein: CASSLEGRHEQYF; CDR3 DNA: TGCGCCAGCAGCTTGGAGGGGCGCCACGAGCAGTACTTC
clone size: NA; J gene: TRBJ2-5; D gene: NA; V gene: TRBV4-3; CDR3 protein: CASSQDVNGWETQYF; CDR3 DNA: TGCGCCAGCAGCCAAGATGTGAACGGGTGGGAGACCCAGTACTTC
clone size: NA; J gene: TRBJ2-1; D gene: NA; V gene: TRBV6-1; CDR3 protein: CASSDRGQQMVEQFF; CDR3 DNA: TGTGCCAGCAGTGACCGTGGACAGCAAATGGTTGAGCAGTTCTTC
clone size: NA; J gene: TRBJ1-2; D gene: NA; V gene: TRBV12-3/TRBV12-4; CDR3 protein: CASMRGFYGYTF; CDR3 DNA: TGTGCCAGCATGCGGGGGTTCTATGGCTACACCTTC
clone size: NA; J gene: TRBJ1-1; D gene: NA; V gene: TRBV5-1; CDR3 protein: CATTRLRQGNTEAFF; CDR3 DNA: TGCGCCACCACCCGGTTGCGGCAGGGGAACACTGAAGCTTTCTTT
clone size: NA; J gene: TRBJ2-7; D gene: NA; V gene: TRBV5-1; CDR3 protein: CASSGGQGVPHEQYF; CDR3 DNA: TGCGCCAGCAGCGGTGGACAAGGGGTTCCCCACGAGCAGTACTTC
clone size: NA; J gene: TRBJ1-2; D gene: TRBD1; V gene: TRBV5-1; CDR3 protein: CASSHDRVGSGYTF; CDR3 DNA: TGCGCCAGCAGCCATGACAGGGTTGGAAGTGGCTACACCTTC
clone size: NA; J gene: TRBJ1-2; D gene: NA; V gene: TRBV12-5; CDR3 protein: CASGLIQATYGYTF; CDR3 DNA: TGTGCTAGTGGTTTGATCCAGGCTACCTATGGCTACACCTTC
clone size: NA; J gene: TRBJ2-3; D gene: NA; V gene: TRBV12-3/TRBV12-4; CDR3 protein: CASDAGTQYF; CDR3 DNA: TGTGCCAGCGACGCGGGTACGCAGTATTTT
clone size: NA; J gene: TRBJ2-7; D gene: TRBD2; V gene: TRBV29-1; CDR3 protein: CSVGSGATYEQYF; CDR3 DNA: TGCAGCGTAGGCAGCGGGGCTACCTACGAGCAGTACTTC
clone size: NA; J gene: TRBJ2-2; D gene: NA; V gene: TRBV25-1; CDR3 protein: CASSLGGSTGELFF; CDR3 DNA: TGTGCCAGCAGTCTCGGGGGATCCACCGGGGAGCTGTTTTTT
clone size: NA; J gene: TRBJ2-3; D gene: NA; V gene: TRBV6-4; CDR3 protein: CAILLDTQYF; CDR3 DNA: TGTGCCATCCTCCTTGATACGCAGTATTTT
clone size: NA; J gene: TRBJ2-6; D gene: NA; V gene: TRBV6-6; CDR3 protein: CASSYRGTGANVLTF; CDR3 DNA: TGTGCCAGCAGTTATAGAGGGACTGGGGCCAACGTCCTGACTTTC
clone size: NA; J gene: TRBJ2-1; D gene: TRBD2; V gene: TRBV5-4; CDR3 protein: CASSLTRTSGGDHYNEQFF; CDR3 DNA: TGTGCCAGCAGCTTGACTAGGACTAGCGGGGGGGACCACTACAATGAGCAGTTCTTC
clone size: NA; J gene: TRBJ1-3; D gene: NA; V gene: TRBV19; CDR3 protein: CASSKTRQNLGNTIYF; CDR3 DNA: TGTGCCAGTAGTAAGACCCGACAGAATCTTGGAAACACCATATATTTT